This T cell receptor (beta chain) stems from a study of blood T cell repertoires in COVID-19. Study in general: Collection of acute and convalescent COVID-19 samples took place in the United States, Italy and Spain.

Under the authors' procedure: Amplification of reference gene primers was used by the study to estimate nucleated cell counts. TCRdb's copy holds only in-frame clones and misses some; the assay was immunoSEQ multiplex PCR. The V and J calls and clone size were taken over from that table, and D and trimming were inferred from the DNA. The repertoire holds approximately 89,000 clones, 85% seen once, with around 11% in the top ten. The CDR3 extends over 16 amino acids. Trimming took 4 bases from V and 0 from J, leaving 12 bases between them. Germline V gene lookup returns CDR1 SEHNR and CDR2 FQNEAQ (reference sequence).

This chain uses TRBV7-9 with TRBJ2-2; possibly TRBD1 for D (6 bases). This sequence was found in a woman aged 70 to 79 with active or convalescent COVID-19. Sequenced sample: peripheral blood. This CDR3 reads CASSSQGGSNTGELFF. Written as DNA, the CDR3 is TGTGCCAGCAGCTCCCAAGGGGGATCGAACACCGGGGAGCTGTTTTTT.